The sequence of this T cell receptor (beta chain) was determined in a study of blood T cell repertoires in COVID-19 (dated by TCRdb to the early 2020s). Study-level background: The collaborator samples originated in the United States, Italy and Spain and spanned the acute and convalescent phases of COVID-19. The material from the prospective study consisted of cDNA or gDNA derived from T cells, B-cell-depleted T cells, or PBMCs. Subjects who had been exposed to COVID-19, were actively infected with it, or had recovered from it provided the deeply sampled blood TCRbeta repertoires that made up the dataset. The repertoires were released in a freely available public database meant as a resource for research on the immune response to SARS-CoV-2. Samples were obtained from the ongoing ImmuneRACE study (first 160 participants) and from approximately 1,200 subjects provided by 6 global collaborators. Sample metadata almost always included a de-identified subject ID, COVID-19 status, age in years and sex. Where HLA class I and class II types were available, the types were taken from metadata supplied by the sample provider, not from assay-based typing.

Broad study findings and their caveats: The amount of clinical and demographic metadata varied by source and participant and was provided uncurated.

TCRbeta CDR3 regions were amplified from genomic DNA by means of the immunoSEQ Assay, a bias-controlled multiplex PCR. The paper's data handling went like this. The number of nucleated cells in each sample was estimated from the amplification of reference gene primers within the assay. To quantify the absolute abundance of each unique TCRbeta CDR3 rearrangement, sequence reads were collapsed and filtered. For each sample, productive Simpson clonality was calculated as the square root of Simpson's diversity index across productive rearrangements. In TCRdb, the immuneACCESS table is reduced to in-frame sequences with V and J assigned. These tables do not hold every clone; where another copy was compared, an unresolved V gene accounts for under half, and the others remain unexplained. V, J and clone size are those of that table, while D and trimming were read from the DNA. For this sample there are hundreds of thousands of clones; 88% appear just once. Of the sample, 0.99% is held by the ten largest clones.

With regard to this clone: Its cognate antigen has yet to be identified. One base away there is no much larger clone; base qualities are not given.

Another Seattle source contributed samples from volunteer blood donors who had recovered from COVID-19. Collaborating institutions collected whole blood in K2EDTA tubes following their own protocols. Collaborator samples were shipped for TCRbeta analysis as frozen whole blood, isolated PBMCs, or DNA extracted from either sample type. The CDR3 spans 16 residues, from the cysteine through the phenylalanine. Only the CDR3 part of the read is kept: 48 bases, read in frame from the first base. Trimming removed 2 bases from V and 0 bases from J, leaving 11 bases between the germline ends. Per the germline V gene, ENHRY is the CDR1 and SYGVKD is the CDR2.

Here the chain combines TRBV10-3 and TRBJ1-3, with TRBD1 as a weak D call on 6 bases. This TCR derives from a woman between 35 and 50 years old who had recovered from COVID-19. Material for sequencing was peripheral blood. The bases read TGTGCCATCAGTGAGGGGGGACACCACTCTGGAAACACCATATATTTT. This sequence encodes CAISEGGHHSGNTIYF.